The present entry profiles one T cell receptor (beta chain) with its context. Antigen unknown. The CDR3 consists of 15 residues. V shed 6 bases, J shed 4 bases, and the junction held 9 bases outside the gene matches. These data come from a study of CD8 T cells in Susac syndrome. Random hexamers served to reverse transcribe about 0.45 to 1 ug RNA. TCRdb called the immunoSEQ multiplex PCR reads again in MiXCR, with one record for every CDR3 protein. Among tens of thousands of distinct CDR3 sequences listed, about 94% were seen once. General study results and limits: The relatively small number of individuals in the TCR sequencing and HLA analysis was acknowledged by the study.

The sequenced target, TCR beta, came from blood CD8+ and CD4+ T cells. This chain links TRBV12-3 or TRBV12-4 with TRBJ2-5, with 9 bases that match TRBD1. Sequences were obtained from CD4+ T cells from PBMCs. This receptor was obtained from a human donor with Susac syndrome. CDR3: CASSKRDREGETQYF. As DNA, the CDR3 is TGTGCCAGCAGCAAACGGGACAGGGAGGGAGAGACCCAGTACTTC.